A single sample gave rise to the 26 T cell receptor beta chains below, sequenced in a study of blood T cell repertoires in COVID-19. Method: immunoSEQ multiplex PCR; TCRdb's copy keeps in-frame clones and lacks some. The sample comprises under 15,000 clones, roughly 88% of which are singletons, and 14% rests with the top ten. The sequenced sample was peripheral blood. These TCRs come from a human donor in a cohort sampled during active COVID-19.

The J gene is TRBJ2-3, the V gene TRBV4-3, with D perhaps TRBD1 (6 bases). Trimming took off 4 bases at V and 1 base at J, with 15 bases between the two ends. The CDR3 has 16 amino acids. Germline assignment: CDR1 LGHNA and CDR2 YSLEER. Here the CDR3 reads CASSRIKGVGTDTQYF. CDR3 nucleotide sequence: TGCGCCAGCAGCCGAATCAAGGGGGTTGGCACAGATACGCAGTATTTT.

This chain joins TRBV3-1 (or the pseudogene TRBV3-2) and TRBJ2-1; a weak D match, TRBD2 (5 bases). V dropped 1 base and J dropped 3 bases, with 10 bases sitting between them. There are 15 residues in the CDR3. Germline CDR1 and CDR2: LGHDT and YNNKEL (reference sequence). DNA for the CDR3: TGTGCCAGCAGCCAAGGGGGTCGGGGCTACAATGAGCAGTTCTTC. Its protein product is CASSQGGRGYNEQFF.

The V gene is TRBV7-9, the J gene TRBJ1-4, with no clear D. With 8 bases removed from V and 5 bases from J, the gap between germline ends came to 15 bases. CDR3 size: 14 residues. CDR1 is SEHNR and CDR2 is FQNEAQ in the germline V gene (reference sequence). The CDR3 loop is CASSMGRGNEKLFF. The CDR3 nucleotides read TGTGCCAGCTCTATGGGGAGAGGGAATGAAAAACTGTTTTTT.

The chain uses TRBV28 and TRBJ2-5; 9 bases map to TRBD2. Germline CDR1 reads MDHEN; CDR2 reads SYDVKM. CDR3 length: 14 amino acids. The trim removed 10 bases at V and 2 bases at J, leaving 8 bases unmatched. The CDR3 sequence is CAIRSGSEQETQYF. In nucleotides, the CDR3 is TGTGCCATCCGTAGCGGGAGTGAACAAGAGACCCAGTACTTC. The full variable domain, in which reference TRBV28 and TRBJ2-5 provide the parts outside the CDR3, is DVKVTQSSRYLVKRTGEKVFLECVQDMDHENMFWYRQDPGLGLRLIYFSYDVKMKEKGDIPEGYSVSREKKERFSLILESASTNQTSMYLCAIRSGSEQETQYFGPGTRLLVL.

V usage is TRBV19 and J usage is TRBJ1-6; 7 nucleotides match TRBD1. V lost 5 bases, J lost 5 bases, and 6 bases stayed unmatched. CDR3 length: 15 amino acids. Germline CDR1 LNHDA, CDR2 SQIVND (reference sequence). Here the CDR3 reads CASSVSQGHNSPLHF. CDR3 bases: TGTGCCAGTAGTGTCTCACAGGGGCATAATTCACCCCTCCACTTT.

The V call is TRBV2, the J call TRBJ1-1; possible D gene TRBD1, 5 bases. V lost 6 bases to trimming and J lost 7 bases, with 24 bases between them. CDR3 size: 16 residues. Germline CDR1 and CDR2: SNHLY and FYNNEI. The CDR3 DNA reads TGTGCCAGCAGAAGTAGGGACTCCTATTCGCGACATGAAGCTTTCTTT. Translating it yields CASRSRDSYSRHEAFF.

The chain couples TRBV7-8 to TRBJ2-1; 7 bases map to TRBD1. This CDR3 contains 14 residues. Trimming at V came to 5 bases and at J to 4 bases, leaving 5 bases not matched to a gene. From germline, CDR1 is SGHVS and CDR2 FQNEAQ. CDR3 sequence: CASSPRDRYNEQFF. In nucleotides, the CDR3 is TGTGCCAGCAGCCCCCGGGACAGATACAATGAGCAGTTCTTC.

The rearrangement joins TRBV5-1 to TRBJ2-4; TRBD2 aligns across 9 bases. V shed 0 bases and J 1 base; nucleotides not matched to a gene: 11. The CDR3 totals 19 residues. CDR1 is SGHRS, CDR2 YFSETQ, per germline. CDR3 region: CASSLDSASGMAAKNIQYF. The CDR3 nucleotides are TGCGCCAGCAGCTTGGATTCGGCTAGCGGGATGGCTGCCAAAAACATTCAGTACTTC.

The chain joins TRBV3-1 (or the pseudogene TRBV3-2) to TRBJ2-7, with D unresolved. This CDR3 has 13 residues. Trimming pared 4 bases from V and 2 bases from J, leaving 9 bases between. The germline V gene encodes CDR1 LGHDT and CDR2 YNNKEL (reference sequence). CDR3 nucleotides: TGTGCCAGCAGCCCGAGCTCGACCTACGAGCAGTACTTC. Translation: CASSPSSTYEQYF.

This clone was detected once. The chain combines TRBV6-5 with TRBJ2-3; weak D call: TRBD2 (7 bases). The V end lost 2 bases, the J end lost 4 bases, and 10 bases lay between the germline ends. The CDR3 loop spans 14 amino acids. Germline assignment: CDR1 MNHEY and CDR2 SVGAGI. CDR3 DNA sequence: TGTGCCAGCAGTTACCGAGGGGGGGCAGATACGCAGTATTTT. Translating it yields CASSYRGGADTQYF.

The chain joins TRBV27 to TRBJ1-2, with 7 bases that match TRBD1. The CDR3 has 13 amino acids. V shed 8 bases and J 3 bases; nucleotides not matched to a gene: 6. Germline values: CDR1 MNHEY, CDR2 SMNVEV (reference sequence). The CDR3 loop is CASRGQDHYGYTF. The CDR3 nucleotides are TGTGCCAGCCGAGGACAGGACCACTATGGCTACACCTTC.

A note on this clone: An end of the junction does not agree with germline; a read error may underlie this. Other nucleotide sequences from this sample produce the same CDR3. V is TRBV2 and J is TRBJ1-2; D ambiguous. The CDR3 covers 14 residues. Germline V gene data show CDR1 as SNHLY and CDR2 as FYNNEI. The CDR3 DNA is TGTGCCAGCCTCCCTGCAGCGTCCATCTATGGCTATACCTTC. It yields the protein CASLPAASIYGYTF.

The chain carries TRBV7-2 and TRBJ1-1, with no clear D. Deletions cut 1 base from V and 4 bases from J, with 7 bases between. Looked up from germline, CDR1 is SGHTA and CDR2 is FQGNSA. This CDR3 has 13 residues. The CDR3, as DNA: TGTGCCAGCAGCTTAGGGTTGAGCACTGAAGCTTTCTTT. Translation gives CASSLGLSTEAFF.

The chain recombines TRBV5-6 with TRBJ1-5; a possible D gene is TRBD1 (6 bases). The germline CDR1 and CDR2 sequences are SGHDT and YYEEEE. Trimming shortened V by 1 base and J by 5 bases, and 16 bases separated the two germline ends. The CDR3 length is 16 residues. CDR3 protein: CASSLMRDKYHQPQHF. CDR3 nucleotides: TGTGCCAGCAGCTTGATGAGGGACAAATATCATCAGCCCCAGCATTTT.

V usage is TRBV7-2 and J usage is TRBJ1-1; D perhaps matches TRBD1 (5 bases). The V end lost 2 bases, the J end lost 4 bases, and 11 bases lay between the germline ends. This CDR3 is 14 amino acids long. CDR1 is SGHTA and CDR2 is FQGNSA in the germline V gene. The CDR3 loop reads CASSLQGPATEAFF. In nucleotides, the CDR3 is TGTGCCAGCAGCTTACAGGGTCCCGCCACTGAAGCTTTCTTT.

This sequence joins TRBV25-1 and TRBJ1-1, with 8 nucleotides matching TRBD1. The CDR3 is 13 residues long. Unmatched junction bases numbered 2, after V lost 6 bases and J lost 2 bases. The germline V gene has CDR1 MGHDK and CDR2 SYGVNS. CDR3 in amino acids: CASRTGANTEAFF. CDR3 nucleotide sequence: TGTGCCAGCAGGACAGGGGCTAACACTGAAGCTTTCTTT.

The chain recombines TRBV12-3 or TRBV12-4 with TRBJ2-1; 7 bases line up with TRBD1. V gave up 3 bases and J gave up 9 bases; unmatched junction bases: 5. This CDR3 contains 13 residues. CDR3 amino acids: CASSLRQGGEQFF. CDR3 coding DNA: TGTGCCAGCAGTTTGAGACAGGGTGGTGAGCAGTTCTTC.

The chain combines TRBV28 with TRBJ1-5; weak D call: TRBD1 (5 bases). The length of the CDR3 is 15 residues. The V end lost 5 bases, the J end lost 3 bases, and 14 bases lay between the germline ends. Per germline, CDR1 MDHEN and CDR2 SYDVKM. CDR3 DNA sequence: TGTGCCAGCAGTAGGGGAGGCCCAACCAATCAGCCCCAGCATTTT. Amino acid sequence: CASSRGGPTNQPQHF.

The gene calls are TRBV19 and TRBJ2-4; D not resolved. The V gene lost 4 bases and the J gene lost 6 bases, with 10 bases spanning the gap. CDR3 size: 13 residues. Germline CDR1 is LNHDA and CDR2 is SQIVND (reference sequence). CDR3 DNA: TGTGCCAGTAGTACATCCGGGTCAAACATTCAGTACTTC. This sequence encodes CASSTSGSNIQYF.

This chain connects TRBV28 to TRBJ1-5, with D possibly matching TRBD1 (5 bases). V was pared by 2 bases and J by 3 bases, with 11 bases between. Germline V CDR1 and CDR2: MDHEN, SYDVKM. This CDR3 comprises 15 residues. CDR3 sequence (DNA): TGTGCCAGCAGTTTAGGCGACAGCATCAATCAGCCCCAGCATTTT. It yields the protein CASSLGDSINQPQHF.

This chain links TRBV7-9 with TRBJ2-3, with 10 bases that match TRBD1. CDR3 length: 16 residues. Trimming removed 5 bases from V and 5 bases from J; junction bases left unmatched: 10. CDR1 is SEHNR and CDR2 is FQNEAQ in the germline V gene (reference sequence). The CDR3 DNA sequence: TGTGCCAGCAGCACTGTAGGACAGGGGGTTAAAGATACGCAGTATTTT. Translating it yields CASSTVGQGVKDTQYF.

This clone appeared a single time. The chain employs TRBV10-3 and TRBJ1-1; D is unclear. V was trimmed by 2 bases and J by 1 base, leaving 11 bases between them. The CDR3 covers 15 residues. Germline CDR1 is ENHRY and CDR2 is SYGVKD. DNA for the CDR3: TGTGCCATCAGTGAGAGTGCGGCACCGAACACTGAAGCTTTCTTT. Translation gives CAISESAAPNTEAFF.

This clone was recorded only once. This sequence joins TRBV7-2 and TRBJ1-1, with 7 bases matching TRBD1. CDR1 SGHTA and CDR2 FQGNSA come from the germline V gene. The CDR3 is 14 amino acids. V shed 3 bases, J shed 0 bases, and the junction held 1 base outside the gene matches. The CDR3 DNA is TGTGCCAGCAGCTTGACAGGGATGAACACTGAAGCTTTCTTT. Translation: CASSLTGMNTEAFF.

The CDR3 sequence is CASKEGIEQYF. CDR3 coding DNA: TGTGCCAGCAAGGAGGGGATCGAGCAGTACTTC. This chain uses TRBV2 with TRBJ2-7, with D possibly matching TRBD2 (6 bases). In germline, CDR1 is SNHLY, CDR2 FYNNEI. The CDR3 covers 11 residues. The germline V and J ends were trimmed by 7 bases and 6 bases, with 10 bases remaining between them.

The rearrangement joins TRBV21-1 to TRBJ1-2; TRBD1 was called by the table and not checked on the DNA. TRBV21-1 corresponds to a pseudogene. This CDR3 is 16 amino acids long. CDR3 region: CASSKVLSGGNYGYTF. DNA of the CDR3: TGTGCCAGCAGCAAAGTTCTTTCTGGGGGCAACTATGGCTACACCTTC.

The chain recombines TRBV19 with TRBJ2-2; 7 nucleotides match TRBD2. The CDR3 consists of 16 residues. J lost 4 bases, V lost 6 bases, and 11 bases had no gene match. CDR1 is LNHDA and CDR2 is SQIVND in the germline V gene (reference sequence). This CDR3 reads CASRAWEGRATGELFF. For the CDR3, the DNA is TGTGCCAGTAGGGCATGGGAGGGCCGGGCCACCGGGGAGCTGTTTTTT.